The 8 T cell receptor beta chains presented below share a single source sample, sequenced in a study of shared clonotypes between healthy human individuals. Using immunoSEQ multiplex PCR, the repertoire was profiled, and TCRdb retains in-frame clones only, with some absent. The sample includes a few million clones, 93% of them seen just once. Sequenced: naive CD4+ T cells from PBMCs. Subset meaning: CD45RA+ positively selected. The receptors stem from a man younger than 35 in good health. Some clones in this sample may be carry-over from other donors' samples.

J is TRBJ2-2 and V is TRBV28, with 10 bases fitting TRBD2. With 10 bases clipped from V and 4 bases from J, the junction kept 12 bases outside the gene matches. Germline V gives CDR1 MDHEN, CDR2 SYDVKM. The CDR3 runs to 16 residues. CDR3 loop: CATGASGSPGTGELFF. The CDR3 DNA reads as TGTGCCACGGGGGCTAGCGGGAGTCCGGGCACCGGGGAGCTGTTTTTT.

V is TRBV29-1 and J is TRBJ2-5; D unclear. Trimming stripped 4 bases from V and 5 bases from J, with 11 bases between. Germline values: CDR1 SQVTM, CDR2 ANQGSEA. The CDR3 is 12 residues long. This chain's CDR3 is CSVVLVHETQYF. CDR3 bases: TGCAGCGTTGTCTTAGTGCACGAGACCCAGTACTTC.

The chain couples TRBV28 to TRBJ1-1; D remains unclear. Germline lookup yields CDR1 MDHEN and CDR2 SYDVKM. The CDR3 extends over 15 amino acids. Trimming cost V 0 bases and J 1 base, with 9 bases left between them. CDR3 nucleotides: TGTGCCAGCAGTTTATGGCTAGGTGGGAACACTGAAGCTTTCTTT. This codes for CASSLWLGGNTEAFF.

The chain links TRBV5-1 to TRBJ2-1; D may be TRBD1 (6 bases). In germline, CDR1 is SGHRS, CDR2 YFSETQ. This CDR3 is built from 16 residues. Trimming cost V 2 bases and J 3 bases, with 15 bases left between them. CDR3 in amino acids: CASSFRTARGYNEQFF. The DNA of the CDR3 is TGCGCCAGCAGCTTTCGGACAGCAAGGGGCTACAATGAGCAGTTCTTC.

The rearrangement joins TRBV10-3 to TRBJ2-7, with D possibly being TRBD1 or TRBD2 (5 bases each). This CDR3 has 13 amino acids. The ends were cut back, 8 bases at V and 7 bases at J, with 18 bases in the middle. Germline-derived CDR1 and CDR2 are ENHRY and SYGVKD. CDR3 region: CAIARQSSGEQYF. In DNA, the CDR3 is TGTGCCATCGCCAGACAGAGCTCGGGGGAGCAGTACTTC.

This CDR3 reads CASSLDPPPNTEAFF. The CDR3 DNA sequence: TGTGCCAGCAGCTTAGATCCCCCCCCCAACACTGAAGCTTTCTTT. The chain employs TRBV7-8 and TRBJ1-1; D is unclear. V lost 1 base, J lost 2 bases, and 11 bases lay in between. The CDR3 length is 15 residues. In germline, CDR1 is SGHVS, CDR2 FQNEAQ. The variable domain in full, completed from reference TRBV7-8 and TRBJ1-1, reads GAGVSQSPRYKVAKRGQDVALRCDPISGHVSLFWYQQALGQGPEFLTYFQNEAQLDKSGLPSDRFFAERPEGSVSTLKIQRTQQEDSAVYLCASSLDPPPNTEAFFGQGTRLTVV.

The chain has TRBV7-9 and TRBJ1-3; tentative D call: TRBD1 (6 bases). This CDR3 region has 15 residues. V lost 1 base, J lost 4 bases, and 11 bases lay in between. The germline CDR1 and CDR2 sequences are SEHNR and FQNEAQ (reference sequence). For the CDR3, the DNA is TGTGCCAGCAGCTTAGGCCAGGGGCAGGGAAACACCATATATTTT. Translated: CASSLGQGQGNTIYF.

There are a few counts of this clone. The chain links TRBV19 to TRBJ2-2; no definite D call. The CDR3 consists of 13 residues. Germline V gives CDR1 LNHDA, CDR2 SQIVND (reference sequence). The ends were cut back, 10 bases at V and 5 bases at J, with 14 bases in the middle. The CDR3: CATGPFGTGELFF. CDR3 sequence (DNA): TGTGCCACCGGGCCCTTCGGGACCGGGGAGCTGTTTTTT.